Following are 13 T cell receptor beta chains from one sample sequenced in a study of vaccination and CD4 T cells after COVID-19. The treatment is: approximately 10-day PBMC culture with coronavirus spike peptide pools or control peptides (ViraFEST assay). These receptors have no identified antigens. Scientists ran DNA taken from cultured CD4+ T cells through the Oncomine TCR Beta short-read assay for sequencing. TCRdb reprocessed the PCR reads via MiXCR and lists one record per CDR3 protein. This sample has some 21,000 distinct CDR3 sequences, with approximately 38% found just once. The sample was cultured CD4+ T cells from blood. The receptors derive from a human donor with COVID-19.

This rearrangement joins TRBV2 to TRBJ1-2; tentative D call: TRBD1 (6 bases). V lost 3 bases to trimming and J lost 6 bases, with 11 bases between them. Germline V gene sequence: CDR1 SNHLY, CDR2 FYNNEI. This CDR3 has 13 residues. The CDR3 nucleotides read TGTGCCAGCAGTGACCACAGGGAGGATGGCTACACCTTC. It yields the protein CASSDHREDGYTF.

This clonotype was recorded a few times. The chain uses TRBV6-5 and TRBJ1-2; tentatively, D is TRBD1 (5 bases). V shed 0 bases and J shed 0 bases, with 8 bases lying between them. This CDR3 is built from 15 residues. Per germline, CDR1 MNHEY and CDR2 SVGAGI. CDR3 sequence: CASSYSGGTNYGYTF. The CDR3 region has the DNA TGTGCCAGCAGTTACTCGGGGGGGACTAACTATGGCTACACCTTC.

The sample holds a few counts of this clonotype. For the CDR3, the DNA is TGTGCCAGCAGCTTGAGGGACATTCAGTACTTC. This encodes CASSLRDIQYF. The chain has TRBV7-2 and TRBJ2-4; D might be TRBD2 (5 bases). This CDR3 region has 11 residues. The germline CDR1 and CDR2 sequences are SGHTA and FQGNSA. V lost 3 bases to trimming and J lost 8 bases, with 5 bases between them.

This chain connects TRBV28 to TRBJ1-2, with a tentative D call TRBD1 (6 bases). The V and J ends lost 4 bases and 8 bases respectively, with 20 bases between them. The CDR3 loop spans 15 amino acids. Germline V gives CDR1 MDHEN, CDR2 SYDVKM. Written as DNA, the CDR3 is TGTGCCAGCAGTTCCACCGGACAGCCGGGTCAAGGCTACACCTTC. This gives the protein CASSSTGQPGQGYTF.

This clonotype was picked up a small number of times. The chain couples TRBV21-1 to TRBJ1-6; the table's D call, TRBD1, was not checked against the DNA. TRBV21-1 corresponds to a pseudogene. The CDR3 runs to 14 residues. CDR3 loop: CALSGDSYNSPLHF. Written as DNA, the CDR3 is TGTGCATTAAGTGGGGACAGCTATAATTCACCCCTCCACTTT.

This chain connects TRBV6-1 to TRBJ1-2; 8 nucleotides match TRBD1. V lost 1 base and J lost 6; bases outside the gene matches: 4. The CDR3 sequence is 14 residues long. Germline values: CDR1 MNHNS, CDR2 SASEGT. The DNA for the CDR3 is TGTGCCAGCAGTGAAGTGACAGGGGTTGATGGCTACACCTTC. Protein product: CASSEVTGVDGYTF.

This clonotype was observed a handful of times. V gene TRBV5-4 combines with J gene TRBJ2-4; D possibly corresponds to TRBD2 (7 bases). V shed 4 bases and J shed 6 bases, with 23 bases lying between them. The CDR3 is 17 amino acids. Germline V lookup: CDR1 SGHNT, CDR2 YYREEE (reference sequence). CDR3 sequence reads: CASSTWGGPIPGNIQYF. The CDR3 DNA sequence: TGTGCCAGCAGCACCTGGGGGGGGCCGATACCGGGAAACATTCAGTACTTC. The full variable domain, with the rest looked up from reference TRBV5-4 and TRBJ2-4, is ETGVTQSPTHLIKTRGQQVTLRCSSQSGHNTVSWYQQALGQGPQFIFQYYREEENGRGNFPPRFSGLQFPNYSSELNVNALELDDSALYLCASSTWGGPIPGNIQYFGAGTRLSVL.

The chain combines TRBV5-6 with TRBJ2-3; D ambiguous. CDR3 length equals 14 residues. Trimming removed 2 bases from V and 2 bases from J, with 9 bases in between. Per the germline V gene, CDR1 is SGHDT and CDR2 is YYEEEE. The CDR3 nucleotides are TGTGCCAGCAGCTTTGGTAGGAACACAGATACGCAGTATTTT. Translation: CASSFGRNTDTQYF.

The chain joins TRBV27 to TRBJ2-2; possible D gene TRBD1, 7 bases. V was cut by 4 bases and J by 6 bases, with 15 bases left in between. Germline-derived CDR1 and CDR2 are MNHEY and SMNVEV (reference sequence). This CDR3 has 15 amino acids. CDR3 coding DNA: TGTGCCAGCAGTTACACAGGGGAGGTCTCCGGGGAGCTGTTTTTT. Translation gives CASSYTGEVSGELFF.

The gene calls are TRBV7-9 and TRBJ2-7; weak D call: TRBD1 (6 bases). In germline, CDR1 is SEHNR, CDR2 FQNEAQ (reference sequence). V lost 5 bases and J lost 2, with 16 bases in between. CDR3 length: 15 residues. This CDR3 is CASSRRDMGTYEQYF. CDR3 in DNA: TGTGCCAGCAGCCGCCGGGACATGGGTACCTACGAGCAGTACTTC.

The J gene is TRBJ1-5, the V gene TRBV6-1; no clear D gene. CDR1 is MNHNS and CDR2 is SASEGT in the germline V gene. Trimming removed 7 bases at V and 5 bases at J, with 18 bases between. This CDR3 has 15 residues. The CDR3 spells CASKLPEAHYQPQHF. Written as DNA, the CDR3 is TGTGCCAGCAAACTTCCAGAAGCACATTATCAGCCCCAGCATTTT.

The chain uses TRBV6-1 and TRBJ1-3; 9 bases line up with TRBD1. Germline trimming cut 6 bases from V and 4 bases from J; bases unmatched to any gene: 4. This CDR3 is 14 amino acids long. Germline CDR1 and CDR2: MNHNS and SASEGT. CDR3 sequence: CASRNRGQGNTIYF. DNA for the CDR3: TGTGCCAGCAGAAACAGGGGGCAAGGAAACACCATATATTTT.

This chain uses TRBV5-5 with TRBJ2-3, with D perhaps TRBD1 or TRBD2 (5 bases each). This CDR3 comprises 15 residues. V was cut by 5 bases and J by 1 base, with 14 bases left in between. Germline V gene lookup returns CDR1 SGHKS and CDR2 YYEKEE (reference sequence). This chain's CDR3 is CASRPGPRGTDTQYF. CDR3 bases: TGTGCCAGCAGGCCGGGGCCCAGGGGCACAGATACGCAGTATTTT.